The 27 T cell receptor beta chains in this list originate from one sample, sequenced in a study of T cells in Graves' hyperthyroidism and ophthalmopathy. RNA transcripts were the template for amplifying TCR beta CDR3 regions. The HTBI set primed first-round TCR CDR3 RT-PCR. One entry per CDR3 protein results from TCRdb running MiXCR on the multiplex PCR reads. The sample records about 760,000 distinct CDR3 sequences, 30% to 40% being singletons. Material for sequencing was blood. The receptors stem from a woman aged 40 to 49 with Graves' hyperthyroidism.

In its sample, this clonotype was seen a few times. V is TRBV3-1 and J is TRBJ2-5, with TRBD1 matching 7 bases. CDR1 and CDR2 from the germline V gene are LGHDT and YNNKEL (reference sequence). Trimming took 3 bases from V and 5 from J; bases not matched to a gene: 9. This CDR3 region has 15 residues. The CDR3 DNA follows: TGTGCCAGCAGCCAGGAAGGGGGCGCGTTGGAGACCCAGTACTTC. Protein product: CASSQEGGALETQYF.

This clonotype was observed a handful of times. The chain uses TRBV28 and TRBJ2-5, with D tentatively TRBD1 or TRBD2 (5 bases each). V was shortened by 5 bases and J by 2 bases, with 15 bases between the two germline ends. In germline, CDR1 is MDHEN, CDR2 SYDVKM. This CDR3 spans 15 amino acids. This CDR3 reads CASSPPQRTQETQYF. DNA of the CDR3: TGTGCCAGCAGTCCCCCCCAGCGGACACAAGAGACCCAGTACTTC.

This clonotype was seen ten or more times. The rearrangement links TRBV7-2 to TRBJ1-1, with D unresolved. Germline V gives CDR1 SGHTA, CDR2 FQGNSA. Trimming took 1 base from V and 11 from J, leaving 17 bases between them. The CDR3 runs to 14 residues. CDR3 amino acids: CASSLGRVGPVAFF. DNA of the CDR3: TGTGCCAGCAGCTTAGGGCGGGTCGGGCCTGTCGCTTTCTTT.

The V call is TRBV6-5, the J call TRBJ2-7; D is ambiguous. The V gene's germline CDR1 is MNHEY and CDR2 SVGAGI. V was trimmed by 0 bases and J by 2 bases, leaving 8 bases between them. This CDR3 is built from 14 residues. The CDR3 DNA is TGTGCCAGCAGTTACTCGTCCCAGACCTACGAGCAGTACTTC. Translating it yields CASSYSSQTYEQYF.

Turning to this clonotype: An end of the junction differs from the germline gene, which may be a read error. The V and J genes are TRBV29-1 and TRBJ2-7; TRBD1 matches 8 bases. The CDR3 spans 16 residues. CDR1 and CDR2 from the germline V gene are SQVTM and ANQGSEA. CDR3: CASSLELGQDGYEQYF. The CDR3, as DNA: TGTGCCAGCAGCTTAGAATTGGGACAGGACGGGTACGAGCAGTACTTC.

This clonotype was recorded at least ten times. The rearrangement links TRBV10-3 to TRBJ2-7, with 11 bases matching TRBD2. Losses at the gene ends were 5 bases for V and 5 bases for J; bases not matched to a gene: 2. Germline CDR1 and CDR2: ENHRY and SYGVKD. The length of the CDR3 is 13 residues. As DNA, the CDR3 is TGTGCCATCAGTACTAGCGGGAGTGACGAGCAGTACTTC. Protein product: CAISTSGSDEQYF.

This clonotype was seen repeatedly, ten times or more. The CDR3, as DNA: TGTGCCAGCAGCTTAGAGGGAGTTGAAAAACTGTTTTTT. It is translated as CASSLEGVEKLFF. V and J are TRBV7-9 and TRBJ1-4; D is unclear. The CDR3 spans 13 residues. V dropped 1 base and J dropped 7 bases, with 7 bases sitting between them. CDR1 SEHNR and CDR2 FQNEAQ come from the germline V gene (reference sequence).

The rearrangement joins TRBV10-3 to TRBJ2-2, with D hard to call. The CDR3 runs to 14 residues. Deletions cut 0 bases from V and 0 bases from J, with 2 bases between. From germline, CDR1 is ENHRY and CDR2 SYGVKD. CDR3 bases: TGTGCCATCAGTGAGTCCCCGAACACCGGGGAGCTGTTTTTT. It encodes CAISESPNTGELFF.

This chain connects TRBV7-2 to TRBJ2-5; possibly TRBD1 or TRBD2 for D (5 bases each). CDR3 length: 15 amino acids. Germline V gene data show CDR1 as SGHTA and CDR2 as FQGNSA. Trimming took 5 bases from V and 4 from J, leaving 17 bases between them. The CDR3 protein is CASSLRGTLPETQYF. In nucleotides, the CDR3 is TGTGCCAGCAGCCTGAGGGGCACTTTGCCAGAGACCCAGTACTTC.

In its sample, this clonotype was seen many times. The chain is built from TRBV2 and TRBJ2-7; 9 nucleotides line up with TRBD1. The CDR3 sequence is 15 residues long. Germline CDR1 is SNHLY and CDR2 is FYNNEI. Losses at the gene ends were 6 bases for V and 5 bases for J; bases not matched to a gene: 11. The CDR3 region is CASSRRGQGGDEQYF. The DNA of the CDR3 is TGTGCCAGCAGCAGACGGGGACAGGGTGGCGACGAGCAGTACTTC.

The chain joins TRBV7-2 to TRBJ1-1, with 8 bases fitting TRBD1. There are 19 residues in the CDR3. The germline CDR1 and CDR2 sequences are SGHTA and FQGNSA. The V and J ends lost 0 bases and 0 bases, in that order; junction bases with no gene match: 12. For the CDR3, the DNA is TGTGCCAGCAGCTTAGCGCTGGCAGGGGGCGCCCTCCTGAACACTGAAGCTTTCTTT. Translation gives CASSLALAGGALLNTEAFF.

The chain couples TRBV10-3 to TRBJ2-7, with TRBD1 matching 10 bases. Germline V CDR1 and CDR2: ENHRY, SYGVKD. Trimming removed 10 bases from V and 5 bases from J; junction bases left unmatched: 8. The CDR3 extends over 13 amino acids. The DNA for the CDR3 is TGTGCCACCACTGGACAGGGGGACAACGAGCAGTACTTC. It codes for CATTGQGDNEQYF.

The rearrangement links TRBV12-3 or TRBV12-4 to TRBJ1-4; a weak D match, TRBD1 (5 bases). V lost 1 base and J 8 bases, leaving 14 bases between the germline ends. The CDR3 has 15 amino acids. CDR3 DNA sequence: TGTGCCAGCAGTTTAGACGTCGGGGGGTTGGAAAAACTGTTTTTT. Amino acid sequence: CASSLDVGGLEKLFF.

J is TRBJ2-7 and V is TRBV29-1; D is unresolved. CDR1 and CDR2 (germline): SQVTM, ANQGSEA. V was pared by 4 bases and J by 3 bases, with 13 bases between. CDR3 length: 13 residues. Written as DNA, the CDR3 is TGCAGCGTTGTAGACCGCAACGGCTACGAGCAGTACTTC. Amino acid sequence: CSVVDRNGYEQYF.

In this sample, this clonotype turned up a few times. The V call is TRBV28, the J call TRBJ2-5, with TRBD1 matching 7 bases. Germline CDR1 MDHEN, CDR2 SYDVKM. The CDR3 is 15 residues long. The junction had 7 bases not matched to a gene; V was cut back by 4 bases and J by 2 bases. The CDR3: CASSSTGLGQETQYF. CDR3 nucleotide sequence: TGTGCCAGCAGTTCGACAGGGTTAGGGCAAGAGACCCAGTACTTC.

V is TRBV25-1 and J is TRBJ2-1; the D call may be TRBD1 or TRBD2 (5 bases each). Germline V gene sequence: CDR1 MGHDK, CDR2 SYGVNS. The ends were cut back, 2 bases at V and 6 bases at J, with 14 bases in the middle. This CDR3 comprises 15 residues. CDR3 sequence reads: CASSEPGSLFNEQFF. The CDR3 nucleotides are TGTGCCAGCAGTGAACCAGGGAGCCTTTTCAATGAGCAGTTCTTC.

V gene TRBV10-3 combines with J gene TRBJ1-1; 7 nucleotides agree with TRBD1. Germline assignment: CDR1 ENHRY and CDR2 SYGVKD. J was trimmed by 4 bases and V by 10 bases; bases with no gene match: 12. This CDR3 is built from 14 residues. CDR3 region: CASRENRGITEAFF. The CDR3, as DNA: TGTGCCAGCAGAGAAAACAGGGGAATCACTGAAGCTTTCTTT.

This clonotype was detected ten times or more. The CDR3 DNA follows: TGCAGTGCTAGAGATCTAGTCAAGAACACTGAAGCTTTCTTT. The encoded protein is CSARDLVKNTEAFF. The V call is TRBV20-1, the J call TRBJ1-1; no definite D call. The CDR3 contains 14 residues. Trimming removed 0 bases from V and 1 base from J, with 9 bases in between. Germline lookup yields CDR1 DFQATT and CDR2 SNEGSKA (reference sequence).

This clonotype was seen ten or more times. The chain employs TRBV11-2 and TRBJ1-1, with D possibly matching TRBD1 (5 bases). Germline-derived CDR1 and CDR2 are SGHAT and FQNNGV. Deletions cut 4 bases from V and 6 bases from J, with 15 bases between. The CDR3 spans 14 residues. The CDR3 region has the DNA TGTGCCAGCAGCTCCGCCCCAGGGATTCCTGAAGCTTTCTTT. This sequence encodes CASSSAPGIPEAFF.

This clonotype was counted at least ten times. The J gene is TRBJ2-7, the V gene TRBV20-1; 12 bases match TRBD2. Germline V CDR1 and CDR2: DFQATT, SNEGSKA (reference sequence). The CDR3 runs 14 residues. V trimming: 0 bases; J trimming: 7 bases; junction bases outside the gene matches: 4. The CDR3 is CSARDGLAGNEQYF. DNA of the CDR3: TGCAGTGCTAGAGATGGACTAGCGGGGAATGAGCAGTACTTC.

This clonotype has at least ten counts. This chain uses TRBV7-9 with TRBJ1-2; D gene ambiguous. This CDR3 region has 13 residues. Germline values: CDR1 SEHNR, CDR2 FQNEAQ (reference sequence). V lost 6 bases, J lost 5 bases, and 13 bases lay in between. The CDR3 nucleotides are TGTGCCAGCAGTTCGACGGACCAATATGGCTACACCTTC. Its translation: CASSSTDQYGYTF.

This clonotype was seen a few times. The V call is TRBV28, the J call TRBJ2-7; no firm D call. Between the trimmed V and J ends, which lost 4 bases and 0 bases, there was a span of 16 bases. The length of the CDR3 is 16 residues. The germline gives CDR1 MDHEN, CDR2 SYDVKM. This CDR3 reads CASSSPGSPSSYEQYF. CDR3 coding DNA: TGTGCCAGCAGTTCTCCGGGCAGCCCGAGCTCCTACGAGCAGTACTTC.

The CDR3 protein is CASSDGQPYEQYF. CDR3 in DNA: TGTGCCAGCAGTGATGGGCAGCCATACGAGCAGTACTTC. V usage is TRBV2 and J usage is TRBJ2-7; D call uncertain. CDR1 SNHLY and CDR2 FYNNEI come from the germline V gene. The V end was cut by 3 bases, the J end by 4 bases, with 10 bases between. This CDR3 contains 13 residues.

The sample holds many counts of this clonotype. V is TRBV7-2 and J is TRBJ2-6; D gene ambiguous. CDR3 length: 15 amino acids. Germline CDR1 reads SGHTA; CDR2 reads FQGNSA. V lost 5 bases and J lost 0, with 8 bases in between. This chain's CDR3 is CASSRTNSGANVLTF. The CDR3 DNA reads as TGTGCCAGCAGCCGAACTAACTCTGGGGCCAACGTCCTGACTTTC.

The chain couples TRBV7-9 to TRBJ1-3; D possibly corresponds to TRBD1 (6 bases). CDR1 and CDR2 from the germline V gene are SEHNR and FQNEAQ (reference sequence). V was clipped by 0 bases and J by 0 bases, with 12 bases between them. The CDR3 is 17 amino acids. CDR3 residues: CASSLAEGGTSGNTIYF. The CDR3 region has the DNA TGTGCCAGCAGCTTAGCAGAGGGGGGTACCTCTGGAAACACCATATATTTT.

This clonotype has only a few counts. The gene calls are TRBV5-1 and TRBJ2-2, with 9 positions matching TRBD1. The CDR3 totals 19 residues. Germline V gene data show CDR1 as SGHRS and CDR2 as YFSETQ. Germline trimming cut 0 bases from V and 0 bases from J; bases unmatched to any gene: 9. CDR3 sequence (DNA): TGCGCCAGCAGCTTGGGGTACAGGGGGCCAGGAACGAACACCGGGGAGCTGTTTTTT. Its protein is CASSLGYRGPGTNTGELFF. The full variable domain, completed using reference TRBV5-1 and TRBJ2-2, is KAGVTQTPRYLIKTRGQQVTLSCSPISGHRSVSWYQQTPGQGLQFLFEYFSETQRNKGNFPGRFSGRQFSNSRSEMNVSTLELGDSALYLCASSLGYRGPGTNTGELFFGEGSRLTVL.

V usage is TRBV20-1 and J usage is TRBJ2-7; 10 bases fit TRBD2. The CDR3 is 14 amino acids. Trimming took 5 bases from V and 7 from J; bases not matched to a gene: 11. CDR1 DFQATT and CDR2 SNEGSKA come from the germline V gene (reference sequence). CDR3 in amino acids: CSAGSGGAVDEQYF. CDR3 nucleotides: TGCAGTGCTGGGAGCGGGGGGGCGGTCGATGAGCAGTACTTC.